Listed below are T cell receptor beta chains from one sample, sequenced in a study of response to subunit inactivated influenza vaccine. TCRdb re-analysed the RT-PCR reads in MiXCR, keeping a single row per CDR3 protein. The table records fewer than 800,000 distinct CDR3 sequences, about a sixth of them present only once. The material sequenced was PBMCs from blood, taken 12 days after vaccination. The source is a man aged 50-60 years who received an inactivated influenza vaccine. The CDR3 runs from the conserved cysteine through the conserved F or W. The D gene is left open where the match is weak. Size is omitted from some rows. Given values are once, few, many or a class for expanded clones.

V gene	clone size	D gene	J gene	CDR3 protein	CDR3 DNA
TRBV28	few	TRBD1	TRBJ2-7	CASSLAGQVRIDSEQYF	TGTGCCAGCAGTTTGGCGGGACAGGTTCGTATCGACTCCGAGCAGTACTTC
TRBV4-3	.	TRBD2	TRBJ2-1	CASSQEPGGSYNEQFF	TGCGCCAGCAGCCAAGAACCGGGGGGCTCCTACAATGAGCAGTTCTTC
TRBV4-1	few	.	TRBJ2-3	CASSQIGYTDTQYF	TGCGCCAGCAGCCAAATTGGATACACAGATACGCAGTATTTT
TRBV20-1	.	TRBD2	TRBJ2-1	CSASGGGVSYNEQFF	TGCAGTGCTAGTGGTGGGGGGGTATCCTACAATGAGCAGTTCTTC
TRBV6-1	few	.	TRBJ2-2	CASSEIQGSGELFF	TGTGCCAGCAGTGAAATACAGGGATCAGGGGAGCTGTTTTTT
TRBV7-2	few	.	TRBJ2-7	CASSPPAPPYEQYF	TGTGCCAGCAGCCCTCCGGCCCCCCCCTACGAGCAGTACTTC
TRBV6-6	.	.	TRBJ1-2	CASNSNYGYTF	TGTGCCAGCAATAGTAACTATGGCTACACCTTC
TRBV7-9	.	TRBD2	TRBJ2-7	CASSSSGGNYEQYF	TGTGCCAGCAGCTCGAGCGGGGGGAACTACGAGCAGTACTTC
TRBV12-3/TRBV12-4	.	.	TRBJ2-1	CASSLREYNEQFF	TGTGCCAGCAGTCTTAGGGAGTACAATGAGCAGTTCTTC
TRBV3-2	few	.	TRBJ1-5	CASSRRLPGHGVLEPQHF	TGTGCCAGCAGCCGACGTTTACCGGGACACGGTGTTTTGGAGCCCCAGCATTTT
TRBV30	.	.	TRBJ2-4	CAWSNLGAKNIQYF	TGTGCCTGGAGTAATCTTGGAGCCAAAAACATTCAGTACTTC
TRBV29-1	few	TRBD1	TRBJ2-7	CSVAQGDEQYF	TGCAGCGTGGCACAGGGGGACGAGCAGTACTTC
TRBV28	.	TRBD1	TRBJ1-4	CASSTGALNEKLFF	TGTGCCAGCAGCACAGGGGCCCTGAACGAAAAACTGTTTTTT
TRBV20-1	few	.	TRBJ2-3	CSLSRSSTDTQYF	TGCAGTTTATCACGTAGTAGCACAGATACGCAGTATTTT
TRBV28	.	.	TRBJ2-1	CASSLAERNEQSF	TGTGCCAGCAGTTTAGCGGAAAGGAATGAGCAGTCCTTC
TRBV3-1	.	.	TRBJ1-6	CASSPPGSYNSPLHF	TGTGCCAGCAGCCCACCGGGCTCCTATAATTCACCCCTCCACTTT
TRBV5-1	few	.	TRBJ2-3	CASSQPGAGGTDTQYF	TGCGCCAGCAGCCAACCAGGGGCGGGGGGCACAGATACGCAGTATTTT
TRBV29-1	.	.	TRBJ1-1	CSVGVSPGSHTEAFF	TGCAGCGTTGGGGTCTCTCCAGGGAGTCACACTGAAGCTTTCTTT
TRBV2	few	.	TRBJ2-7	CASSEDISEQYF	TGTGCCAGCAGTGAAGACATCAGCGAGCAGTACTTC
TRBV7-6	few	TRBD2	TRBJ2-5	CASSLEPGLVGKETQYF	TGTGCCAGCAGCTTAGAACCCGGACTAGTTGGGAAAGAGACCCAGTACTTC
TRBV12-3/TRBV12-4	few	TRBD1	TRBJ1-4	CASSPGTGGDQANEKLFF	TGTGCCAGCAGTCCCGGGACAGGGGGCGACCAGGCTAATGAAAAACTGTTTTTT
TRBV12-3/TRBV12-4	many	.	TRBJ2-1	CASSFPLFF	TGTGCCAGCAGTTTCCCTCTGTTCTTC
TRBV7-9	.	.	TRBJ2-2	CASAAGLNTGELFF	TGTGCCAGCGCGGCGGGGCTGAACACCGGGGAGCTGTTTTTT
TRBV20-1	.	TRBD1	TRBJ1-2	CSASPQGPFNYGYTF	TGCAGTGCTAGCCCACAGGGGCCTTTCAACTATGGCTACACCTTC
TRBV5-1	.	TRBD1	TRBJ1-5	CASSLGQGNGEPQHF	TGCGCCAGCAGCTTGGGACAGGGCAATGGGGAGCCCCAGCATTTT
TRBV12-3/TRBV12-4	few	.	TRBJ1-1	CASSPGWATEAFF	TGTGCCAGCAGTCCTGGGTGGGCCACTGAAGCTTTCTTT
TRBV7-6	few	TRBD1	TRBJ2-1	CASSLGRGQYNEQFF	TGTGCCAGCAGCTTAGGCAGGGGGCAATACAATGAGCAGTTCTTC
TRBV7-8	.	.	TRBJ1-1	CASSWDPGRRHTEAFF	TGTGCCAGCAGCTGGGACCCGGGACGGCGCCACACTGAAGCTTTCTTT
TRBV15	few	TRBD1	TRBJ2-5	CATSREEGQGWHF	TGTGCCACCAGCAGAGAGGAAGGACAGGGGTGGCACTTC
TRBV24-1	few	TRBD1	TRBJ2-3	CATSDLVQGAADTQYF	TGTGCCACCAGTGATTTGGTGCAGGGGGCCGCAGATACGCAGTATTTT
TRBV18	few	TRBD1	TRBJ2-1	CASSPGQGNNEQFF	TGTGCCAGCTCACCGGGACAGGGCAACAATGAGCAGTTCTTC
TRBV20-1	.	TRBD2	TRBJ2-7	CSARTPIAGGEQYF	TGCAGTGCTAGGACCCCAATAGCGGGTGGCGAGCAGTACTTC
TRBV3-1	.	.	TRBJ1-1	CASSQEGDGGVTEAFF	TGTGCCAGCAGCCAAGAAGGAGATGGTGGTGTCACTGAAGCTTTCTTT
TRBV6-2/TRBV6-3	many	TRBD1	TRBJ2-1	CASSYPIYYRGLNEQFF	TGTGCCAGCAGTTACCCGATCTATTACAGGGGGCTCAATGAGCAGTTCTTC
TRBV7-2	few	TRBD2	TRBJ2-3	CASSTIAGGWTDTQYF	TGTGCCAGCAGCACCATAGCGGGAGGGTGGACAGATACGCAGTATTTT
TRBV4-2	.	.	TRBJ2-1	CASSHDFGNNEQFF	TGTGCCAGCAGCCATGACTTTGGGAACAATGAGCAGTTCTTC
TRBV5-1	few	TRBD1	TRBJ2-1	CASSLTGEHYNEQFF	TGCGCCAGCAGCCTGACAGGGGAGCACTACAATGAGCAGTTCTTC
TRBV30	.	.	TRBJ2-1	CAWSVGAGILHNEQFF	TGTGCCTGGAGTGTCGGGGCCGGGATTCTCCACAATGAGCAGTTCTTC
TRBV4-2	few	.	TRBJ2-7	CASSQEPGRSYEQYF	TGTGCCAGCAGCCAAGAGCCGGGGCGTTCCTACGAGCAGTACTTC
TRBV3-1	many	.	TRBJ1-1	CASSPRPNPPEAFF	TGTGCCAGCAGCCCCCGCCCCAACCCCCCTGAAGCTTTCTTT
TRBV7-2	few	TRBD1	TRBJ2-2	CASTLLVGQGAPGELFF	TGTGCCAGCACCTTATTGGTGGGACAGGGGGCCCCCGGGGAGCTGTTTTTT
TRBV20-1	few	.	TRBJ2-2	CSAARNTGELFF	TGCAGTGCTGCTCGGAACACCGGGGAGCTGTTTTTT
TRBV29-1	few	.	TRBJ2-7	CSVETRPFYEQYF	TGCAGCGTTGAGACGCGGCCGTTCTACGAGCAGTACTTC
TRBV5-6	few	.	TRBJ2-7	CASSSRGRERVSEQYF	TGTGCCAGCAGCTCGAGGGGACGGGAGCGAGTTAGCGAGCAGTACTTC
TRBV6-2/TRBV6-3	few	TRBD2	TRBJ2-1	CASESNSGLASVNEQFF	TGTGCCAGCGAGTCCAACTCGGGACTAGCCTCGGTCAATGAGCAGTTCTTC
TRBV4-1	few	TRBD2	TRBJ2-7	CASSQMTGGNYEQYF	TGCGCCAGCAGCCAAATGACGGGAGGGAACTACGAGCAGTACTTC
TRBV28	.	TRBD1	TRBJ2-5	CASRDISSGTAQQLYQETQYF	TGTGCCAGCAGGGATATATCCTCCGGGACAGCCCAGCAATTGTACCAAGAGACCCAGTACTTC
TRBV7-6	few	.	TRBJ2-1	CASSLAITGGTKFNEQFF	TGTGCCAGCAGCTTAGCGATCACCGGGGGAACTAAGTTCAATGAGCAGTTCTTC
TRBV12-3/TRBV12-4	few	.	TRBJ1-5	CASSLALGVNQPQHF	TGTGCCAGCAGTTTAGCGCTAGGAGTCAATCAGCCCCAGCATTTT
TRBV28	.	TRBD2	TRBJ2-7	CALTRGGSYEQYF	TGTGCCTTGACCCGGGGGGGCTCCTACGAGCAGTACTTC
TRBV7-2	.	TRBD2	TRBJ2-5	CASSLHGGRETQYF	TGTGCCAGCAGCCTTCACGGGGGGAGGGAGACCCAGTACTTC
TRBV5-6	.	TRBD2	TRBJ2-2	CASCGLAGIAGELFF	TGTGCCAGCTGCGGTCTAGCGGGAATAGCCGGGGAGCTGTTTTTT
TRBV7-2	many	.	TRBJ2-7	CASRRGRYEQYF	TGTGCGAGTCGCCGGGGACGGTACGAGCAGTACTTC
TRBV2	.	TRBD2	TRBJ2-6	CACWGWGGRHSGANVLTF	TGTGCCTGCTGGGGGTGGGGCGGGAGACACTCTGGGGCCAACGTCCTGACTTTC
TRBV30	.	TRBD2	TRBJ2-2	CAWSVHGSGELIF	TGTGCCTGGAGTGTACATGGGAGCGGGGAGCTGATTTTT